The source of this T cell receptor beta chain is a study of shared clonotypes between healthy human individuals. The DNA input per sorted-subset replicate PCR was roughly 0.2 ug, corresponding to around 28,000 T cell genomes. The protocol was immunoSEQ multiplex PCR, while the TCRdb copy is restricted to in-frame clones and leaves out a portion. In the table there are about 1.9 million clones, 80% to 95% of which are singletons. Germline V gene data show CDR1 as SEHNR and CDR2 as FQNEAQ (reference sequence). The V segment lost 6 bases and the J segment 4 bases; nucleotides outside the gene matches: 5. CDR3 length equals 14 residues. Naive CD8 cells lacked CD45RO, underwent positive selection for CCR7 and left out terminally differentiated effector memory CD45RA+ cells.

This clonotype originated in a man younger than 35 in good health. Some clones in this sample may be carry-over from other donors' samples. Sequencing used naive CD8+ T cells from PBMCs. The rearrangement links TRBV7-9 to TRBJ2-1; 8 nucleotides align to TRBD2. The CDR3 DNA reads TGTGCCAGCAGGGAGCGGGAGAGTTACAATGAGCAGTTCTTC. Its translation is CASRERESYNEQFF.